This T cell receptor (beta chain) was profiled in a study of Graves' ophthalmopathy and Graves' hyperthyroidism. Study-wide results and limits: Most thyroid clonotypes expanded beyond 0.001 frequency were also found in blood.

A few counts support this clonotype. As yet, its antigen is unknown. The TCR beta CDR3 regions underwent amplification from RNA transcripts. HTBI primers were used in a first-round RT-PCR, which preceded a second-round multiplex PCR. Each CDR3 protein gets one entry after TCRdb re-called the multiplex PCR reads with MiXCR. This sample yields over a million distinct CDR3 sequences, of which less than 45% are seen a single time; around 10% belongs to the top ten. Germline V CDR1 and CDR2: SGHRS, YFSETQ. This CDR3 has 13 residues. V lost 6 bases and J lost 0; bases outside the gene matches: 1. The TCR comes from an adult man with Graves' hyperthyroidism. The rearrangement links TRBV5-1 to TRBJ2-5; 8 bases match TRBD2. The sequencing sample was made of peripheral blood or thyroid tissue (not recorded which). The CDR3 nucleotides read TGCGCCAGCACAGCGGGAGACCAAGAGACCCAGTACTTC. Its translation: CASTAGDQETQYF.